This TCR beta chain appears in the sequencing data of a study of cytomegalovirus exposure and HLA in healthy donors. Study observations and caveats: Several top significant clusters appeared, in a later analysis, to be linked to common viral pathogens. Cytomegalovirus status was reportedly diagnosed by the classifier with high specificity and sensitivity.

With 60 Vbeta and 13 Jbeta primers, the PCR was carried out. Only in-frame clones appear in the TCRdb table, and some are missing; sequencing was by immunoSEQ multiplex PCR. This table has about 170,000 clones, about four fifths appearing once. There are 13 residues in the CDR3. Trimming shortened V by 5 bases and J by 3 bases, and 13 bases separated the two germline ends. CDR1 and CDR2 (germline): SQVTM, ANQGSEA. With respect to this clone: Its antigen remains unidentified.

The chain is built from TRBV29-1 and TRBJ1-1, with TRBD1 as a possible D gene (6 bases). Sequenced material: PBMCs. The sequence was obtained from a boy aged 2 to 10 in good health and CMV-seronegative. This chain's CDR3 is CSVTIGGDTEAFF. CDR3 coding DNA: TGCAGCGTTACAATAGGGGGAGACACTGAAGCTTTCTTT.